This is a list of T cell receptor beta chains from one sample in a study of blood T cell repertoires in COVID-19. Method: immunoSEQ multiplex PCR; TCRdb's copy keeps in-frame clones and lacks some. The repertoire has nearly 300,000 clones, 88% of them found once; the top ten carry 5.5% to 8%. The specimen sequenced was peripheral blood. Source of these receptors: a woman aged 25 to 39 who had recovered from COVID-19. Both conserved end residues are part of each CDR3. D genes are given only for firm matches. Part of the rows lack a size; the others show once, few, many or a class for expanded clones.

v_call	j_call	clone_size	d_call	cdr3_aa	cdr3_nt
TRBV19	TRBJ1-3	NA	NA	CASSPVGNTIYF	TGTGCCAGTAGTCCTGTTGGAAACACCATATATTTT
TRBV7-8	TRBJ2-1	NA	TRBD2	CASSLRTGTSGGANEQFF	TGTGCCAGCAGCTTACGAACCGGGACTAGCGGGGGGGCTAATGAGCAGTTCTTC
TRBV15	TRBJ1-2	NA	NA	CATSGQANYGYTF	TGTGCCACCAGTGGGCAGGCGAACTATGGCTACACCTTC
TRBV28	TRBJ1-5	NA	TRBD1	CASRKTGGGQPQHF	TGTGCCAGCAGAAAAACAGGGGGAGGTCAGCCCCAGCATTTT
TRBV6-2/TRBV6-3	TRBJ2-3	NA	NA	CASSSTRLDTQYF	TGTGCCAGCAGTTCTACGCGGCTTGATACGCAGTATTTT
TRBV5-6	TRBJ1-6	NA	TRBD1	CASSLLGQAIYNSPLHF	TGTGCCAGCAGCTTGTTGGGACAGGCCATTTATAATTCACCCCTCCACTTT
TRBV12-2	TRBJ1-3	NA	NA	CASRPPDRSCSGNTIYF	TGTGCAAGTCGTCCTCCGGACAGATCCTGCTCTGGAAACACCATATATTTT
TRBV5-1	TRBJ1-2	once	TRBD1	CASSLFEGAVNYGYTF	TGCGCCAGCAGCCTCTTTGAGGGGGCGGTTAACTATGGCTACACCTTC
TRBV6-6	TRBJ2-1	NA	TRBD1	CASSLPGGSRYNEQFF	TGTGCCAGCAGTTTGCCAGGGGGCAGCCGCTACAATGAGCAGTTCTTC
TRBV7-2	TRBJ2-2	few	TRBD1	CASSVLQGGATGELFF	TGTGCCAGCAGCGTACTACAGGGGGGCGCCACCGGGGAGCTGTTTTTT
TRBV28	TRBJ2-1	NA	TRBD2	CASRALAGGDNEQFF	TGTGCCAGCAGAGCCCTAGCGGGGGGAGACAATGAGCAGTTCTTC
TRBV4-2	TRBJ1-4	NA	TRBD1	CASSQGDREGEKLFF	TGTGCCAGCAGCCAAGGGGACAGGGAAGGGGAAAAACTGTTTTTT
TRBV28	TRBJ1-3	NA	NA	CASSTGLWSSGNTIYF	TGTGCCAGCAGTACGGGTTTGTGGAGCTCTGGAAACACCATATATTTT
TRBV5-1	TRBJ2-3	NA	TRBD2	CASSFRASGATDTQYF	TGCGCCAGCAGCTTTAGAGCTAGCGGGGCCACAGATACGCAGTATTTT
TRBV7-8	TRBJ2-6	NA	NA	CASSLALAIVSGANVLTF	TGTGCCAGCAGCTTAGCCCTGGCCATTGTCTCTGGGGCCAACGTCCTGACTTTC
TRBV24-1	TRBJ2-3	NA	NA	CATSDPPGDTQYF	TGTGCCACCAGTGATCCCCCGGGGGATACGCAGTATTTT
TRBV10-3	TRBJ1-4	NA	NA	CAISESVSGISLFF	TGTGCCATCAGTGAGTCGGTTTCGGGGATAAGCCTGTTTTTT
TRBV13	TRBJ1-1	once	NA	CASSFRQNTEAFF	TGTGCCAGCAGCTTCAGACAGAACACTGAAGCTTTCTTT
TRBV12-3/TRBV12-4	TRBJ2-7	NA	NA	CASSYRQVREQYF	TGTGCCAGCAGTTATAGACAGGTCCGCGAGCAGTACTTC
TRBV18	TRBJ2-7	once	TRBD1	CASSMIRDRAYEQYF	TGTGCCAGCTCAATGATCCGGGACAGAGCCTACGAGCAGTACTTC
TRBV11-2	TRBJ1-4	NA	NA	CASSLAGGDKLFF	TGTGCCAGCAGCTTAGCGGGAGGAGACAAACTGTTTTTT
TRBV28	TRBJ2-1	NA	NA	CASRSAAGVDEQFF	TGTGCCAGCAGATCAGCGGCAGGGGTAGACGAGCAGTTCTTC
TRBV27	TRBJ2-7	NA	TRBD2	CASSFIAGPYEQYF	TGTGCCAGCAGTTTCATAGCGGGACCCTACGAGCAGTACTTC
TRBV4-2	TRBJ1-3	NA	TRBD1	CASSRQGSNTIYF	TGTGCCAGCAGCAGACAGGGGTCAAACACCATATATTTT
TRBV2	TRBJ1-2	NA	NA	CASSGPGGPMAGYTF	TGTGCCAGCAGTGGACCGGGGGGCCCTATGGCTGGCTACACCTTC
TRBV2	TRBJ1-5	NA	TRBD1	CASSVQGNGQPQHF	TGTGCCAGCAGTGTACAGGGGAACGGGCAGCCCCAGCATTTT
TRBV11-3	TRBJ1-5	few	NA	CASSLDLTGCQPQHF	TGTGCCAGCAGCTTAGACCTGACAGGTTGTCAGCCCCAGCATTTT
TRBV5-1	TRBJ1-2	NA	NA	CASSLGVLGGGYTF	TGCGCCAGCAGCTTGGGGGTCCTAGGGGGTGGCTACACCTTC
TRBV29-1	TRBJ2-2	NA	NA	CSVGGLANTGELFF	TGCAGCGTGGGGGGGCTAGCGAACACCGGGGAGCTGTTTTTT
TRBV28	TRBJ1-2	NA	NA	CASSLGHGYGYTF	TGTGCCAGCAGTTTAGGACATGGCTATGGCTACACCTTC
TRBV18	TRBJ2-5	once	NA	CASSPSGLETQYF	TGTGCCAGCTCACCATCAGGGTTGGAGACCCAGTACTTC
TRBV5-1	TRBJ2-7	once	NA	CASSLAGQGGNEQYF	TGCGCCAGCAGCTTGGCCGGGCAGGGCGGAAACGAGCAGTACTTC
TRBV7-9	TRBJ1-5	NA	NA	CASSFGEEGNQPQHF	TGTGCCAGCAGCTTTGGGGAGGAGGGCAATCAGCCCCAGCATTTT
TRBV4-1	TRBJ1-5	NA	TRBD1	CASSQVITRGLNQPQHF	TGCGCCAGCAGCCAAGTTATCACCAGGGGGTTAAATCAGCCCCAGCATTTT
TRBV7-8	TRBJ2-7	NA	NA	CASSSGVEQYF	TGTGCCAGCAGCTCAGGGGTCGAGCAGTACTTC
TRBV29-1	TRBJ1-6	NA	TRBD1	CSARTGLNNSPLHF	TGCAGCGCTCGGACAGGGCTGAATAATTCACCCCTCCACTTT
TRBV27	TRBJ1-1	NA	TRBD1	CASSFGRGLGNTEAFF	TGTGCCAGCAGTTTCGGCAGGGGGCTCGGGAACACTGAAGCTTTCTTT
TRBV20-1	TRBJ1-2	NA	NA	CSAAGGYGYTF	TGCAGTGCGGCCGGCGGCTATGGCTACACCTTC
TRBV5-1	TRBJ2-7	NA	NA	CASSSLGGSSYEQYF	TGCGCCAGCAGCTCGCTGGGGGGTAGCTCCTACGAGCAGTACTTC
TRBV28	TRBJ1-2	NA	TRBD1	CASSSSIDRGIGYTF	TGTGCCAGCAGTTCGAGTATTGACAGGGGGATTGGCTACACCTTC
TRBV9	TRBJ1-3	NA	NA	CASSVSSSGNTIYF	TGTGCCAGCAGCGTGTCGAGCTCTGGAAACACCATATATTTT
TRBV27	TRBJ1-5	once	NA	CASSPDRNQPQHF	TGTGCCAGCAGCCCGGACAGAAATCAGCCCCAGCATTTT
TRBV18	TRBJ2-7	few	NA	CASSRQREQYF	TGTGCCAGCTCACGCCAGCGCGAGCAGTACTTC
TRBV7-8	TRBJ1-5	NA	NA	CASSLGGVMDQPQHF	TGTGCCAGCAGCTTAGGGGGGGTTATGGATCAGCCCCAGCATTTT
TRBV28	TRBJ2-5	NA	TRBD1	CASRNRGRVQETQYF	TGTGCCAGCAGAAACAGGGGGCGAGTCCAAGAGACCCAGTACTTC
TRBV5-1	TRBJ1-3	NA	NA	CASSSGRAFSGNTIYF	TGCGCCAGCAGCTCCGGCAGGGCTTTCTCTGGAAACACCATATATTTT
TRBV27	TRBJ1-6	once	TRBD1	CASSLASGGYNSPLHF	TGTGCCAGCAGTTTAGCGTCAGGGGGCTACAATTCACCCCTCCACTTT
TRBV29-1	TRBJ2-5	NA	TRBD1	CSVEGGWTGVETQYF	TGCAGCGTTGAAGGAGGTTGGACAGGGGTGGAGACCCAGTACTTC
TRBV30	TRBJ2-3	once	NA	CAWSSPGTDTQYF	TGTGCCTGGAGTTCTCCAGGAACAGATACGCAGTATTTT
TRBV6-5	TRBJ2-1	NA	NA	CASSPQVGGSDEQFF	TGTGCCAGCAGCCCACAAGTAGGGGGAAGTGATGAGCAGTTCTTC
TRBV6-2/TRBV6-3	TRBJ1-2	once	TRBD1	CASSLTGPHKHGYTF	TGTGCCAGCAGTTTGACAGGGCCACATAAGCATGGCTACACCTTC
TRBV7-9	TRBJ2-7	NA	TRBD1	CASSLAAGDRVDF	TGTGCCAGCAGCTTAGCGGCGGGGGACAGGGTGGACTTC
TRBV9	TRBJ2-3	NA	TRBD2	CASSVGRSGGRFTDTQYF	TGTGCCAGCAGCGTGGGGCGTAGCGGGGGGCGGTTCACAGATACGCAGTATTTT
TRBV6-5	TRBJ2-5	NA	NA	CASRKVVGRQETQYF	TGTGCCAGCAGGAAGGTAGTGGGGCGCCAAGAGACCCAGTACTTC
TRBV5-4	TRBJ1-1	NA	TRBD1	CASSPQGGRAEAFF	TGTGCCAGCAGCCCACAGGGGGGAAGGGCTGAAGCTTTCTTT